The rows below give T cell receptor beta chains drawn from one sample of a study of T-cell memory formation after mild COVID-19. Using its own MiXCR run on the 5' RACE reads, TCRdb lists one record per CDR3 protein. The data hold 400,000 to 450,000 distinct CDR3 sequences, with under 20% observed a single time. The material sequenced was PBMCs or a T cell subset sorted from them (not recorded which). The receptor source for this set is a man younger than 30 who had mild COVID-19 (a few samples of this study predate the infection). Cell type and time point are not known. Each CDR3 is given with its conserved first and last residue. Fields, in order: clone size, D gene, J gene, V gene, CDR3 DNA, CDR3 protein. A D gene is named only where the DNA matches it firmly. For some rows the clone size is stated as once, few or many, or as a class when expanded; others skip it.

.,TRBD1,TRBJ2-7,TRBV5-5,TGTGCCAGCAGCTCACGCCCGGGGACAGACTACGAGCAGTACTTC,CASSSRPGTDYEQYF
few,TRBD1,TRBJ2-3,TRBV19,TGTGCCAGTAGTAACCGGGACAGTGGTTACACAGATACGCAGTATTTT,CASSNRDSGYTDTQYF
.,.,TRBJ1-1,TRBV6-2/TRBV6-3,TGTGCCAGCAGTCCGACCTACGTCGACACTGAAGCTTTCTTT,CASSPTYVDTEAFF
few,.,TRBJ1-2,TRBV24-1,TGTGCCACCAGTGATCCTTCCAGGGGTAGCTATGGCTACACCTTC,CATSDPSRGSYGYTF
few,.,TRBJ1-2,TRBV20-1,TGCAGTGCTAATCCGGGACCGTGGGGCTACACCTTC,CSANPGPWGYTF
.,.,TRBJ2-3,TRBV29-1,TGCAGCGTTCGTCGAGGGAAACTCACAGATACGCAGTATTTT,CSVRRGKLTDTQYF
.,.,TRBJ2-5,TRBV27,TGTGCCAGCAGTTTCTCAGTAGCCGCACGAGAGACCCAGTACTTC,CASSFSVAARETQYF
few,.,TRBJ2-3,TRBV3-1,TGTGCCAGCAGCCAGGGTAATCGAGATACGCAGTATTTT,CASSQGNRDTQYF
few,.,TRBJ1-2,TRBV4-3,TGCGCCAGCAGCCAAGAGAGTTACTATGGCTACACCTTC,CASSQESYYGYTF
few,TRBD2,TRBJ2-5,TRBV20-1,TGCAGTGCTAGAGCGGGGGGGCCAGAGACCCAGTACTTC,CSARAGGPETQYF
few,.,TRBJ1-5,TRBV7-2,TGTGCCAGCAGCTTAGCGGCAGCTTCAGCGAGTCAGCCCCAGCATTTT,CASSLAAASASQPQHF
few,TRBD1,TRBJ2-3,TRBV7-9,TGTGCCAGCAGCTTCGACAGGGGAAGCACAGATACGCAGTATTTT,CASSFDRGSTDTQYF
.,.,TRBJ1-1,TRBV4-3,TGCGCCAGCAGCCAAGGAGACGGTAGGGGTCCGGAGACTGAAGCTTTCTTT,CASSQGDGRGPETEAFF
.,TRBD1,TRBJ1-2,TRBV6-1,TGTGCCAGCAGTGAATCAGGGGGAAGTGGCTACACCTTC,CASSESGGSGYTF
.,TRBD2,TRBJ2-3,TRBV7-2,TGTGCCAGCAGCTCCGAGGGGCGGGGGGGCACAGATACGCAGTATTTT,CASSSEGRGGTDTQYF
.,.,TRBJ1-5,TRBV4-1,TGCGCCAGCAGCCAGATCCCCAGGGCGGTCGGGCAGCCCCAGCATTTT,CASSQIPRAVGQPQHF
few,.,TRBJ2-2,TRBV18,TGTGCCAGCTCACCGACGGGGCCGGGAATCACCGGGGAGCTGTTTTTT,CASSPTGPGITGELFF